This T cell receptor (beta chain) was sequenced in a study of blood T cell repertoires in COVID-19 (dated by TCRdb to 2019 to 2021). Describing the broader study: The collaborator samples originated in the United States, Italy and Spain and spanned the acute and convalescent phases of COVID-19. The material from the prospective study consisted of cDNA or gDNA derived from T cells, B-cell-depleted T cells, or PBMCs. Deeply sampled blood TCRbeta repertoires from subjects exposed to, actively infected with, or recovered from COVID-19 were included in the dataset. The repertoires were released in a freely available public database meant as a resource for research on the immune response to SARS-CoV-2. The samples were drawn from the first 160 participants of the ongoing ImmuneRACE study and from about 1,200 subjects provided by 6 global collaborators. Nearly every sample came with metadata listing a de-identified subject ID, COVID-19 status, age in years and sex. Where HLA class I and class II types were available, the types were taken from metadata supplied by the sample provider, not from assay-based typing.

The cysteine opens and the phenylalanine closes a CDR3 of 15 amino acids. The DNA shown is the 45-base CDR3, in frame from base 1. Ends trimmed: V by 3 bases, J by 5 bases; bases unmatched to a gene: 4. CDR1 and CDR2 were assigned from the germline V gene as SNHLY and FYNNEI. Whole blood was collected in K2EDTA tubes by collaborating institutions according to the institutions' own protocols. Collaborator samples were shipped for TCRbeta analysis as frozen whole blood, isolated PBMCs, or DNA extracted from either sample type. The immunoSEQ Assay, a bias-controlled multiplex PCR, was used to amplify TCRbeta CDR3 regions from genomic DNA. In the source study's methods: Nucleated cell counts per sample were estimated from amplification of reference gene primers within the assay. To quantify the absolute abundance of each unique TCRbeta CDR3 rearrangement, sequence reads were collapsed and filtered. Productive Simpson clonality was computed per sample as the square root of Simpson's diversity index over productive rearrangements. Sourced from immuneACCESS, this table was stored by TCRdb with only in-frame sequences that have V and J called. A share of the clones is absent; for the studies checked, an unresolved V gene accounts for under half, and the remainder has no known explanation. The V and J calls and clone size were taken over from that table, and D and trimming were inferred from the DNA. The sample contains some 97,000 clones, more than 70% of them found a single time. Clones ranked in the top ten supply about 13% of the sample.

This clone was seen just once. Its antigen specificity is not known. No base qualities exist here, and no much larger clone lies one base off it. Overall study outcomes, separate from this receptor: How much clinical and demographic metadata was included differed by source and by participant, and the metadata was provided uncurated.

Sequencing was performed on peripheral blood. This TCR derives from a human donor in a cohort sampled during active COVID-19. The chain links TRBV2 with TRBJ2-2, and TRBD1 matches 9 of the central bases. The bases are TGTGCCAGCAGTGAGACAGGGGGAGGGACCGGGGAGCTGTTTTTT. The translation is CASSETGGGTGELFF.